This TCR beta chain was captured in a study of cytomegalovirus exposure and HLA in healthy donors. Amplification used 60 Vbeta primers and 13 Jbeta primers. The protocol was immunoSEQ multiplex PCR, while the TCRdb copy is restricted to in-frame clones and leaves out a portion. The table lists fewer than 90,000 clones, about 75% of them singletons, with 10% in the top ten. The length of the CDR3 is 18 residues. V gave up 2 bases and J gave up 4 bases, with 20 bases separating them. CDR1 is MNHEY and CDR2 is SMNVEV in the germline V gene (reference sequence). This sequence was found in a man aged 25 to 40 in good health and CMV-seropositive. The sequenced sample consisted of PBMCs. V gene TRBV27 combines with J gene TRBJ1-4, with D hard to call. The CDR3 loop reads CASSLRWGGLRINEKLFF. CDR3 DNA: TGTGCCAGCAGTTTAAGGTGGGGAGGTCTCCGGATTAATGAAAAACTGTTTTTT.